These 30 T cell receptor beta chains originate from one sample sequenced in a study of shared clonotypes between healthy human individuals (dated by TCRdb to 2018 to 2021). Receptor amplification or capture employed the immunoSEQ multiplex PCR assay. TCRdb mirrors the immuneACCESS table, restricted to in-frame sequences. Some clones are absent from its copies; in checked studies, under half trace to an unresolved V gene, and the reason for the others is unknown. Recorded for this sample are 730,000 or so clones; approximately 75% of them occurred a single time. The leading ten clones occupy under 2% of the sample. The sequenced sample consisted of memory CD4+ T cells sorted from blood. In the paper's terms, the cell subset or site label means: CD45RA-negative fraction. The receptors were sampled from a woman aged 25 to 39 in good health.

The J gene is TRBJ2-7, the V gene TRBV7-9; TRBD2 agrees at 8 bases. Germline values: CDR1 SEHNR, CDR2 FQNEAQ (reference sequence). CDR3 length: 14 residues. The ends lost 3 bases at V and 0 bases at J; junction bases unmatched: 1. The CDR3 protein is CASSFTSGSYEQYF. CDR3 in DNA: TGTGCCAGCAGCTTTACTAGCGGCTCCTACGAGCAGTACTTC.

This sequence joins TRBV28 and TRBJ2-7, with a weak D call TRBD1 (6 bases). The CDR3 has 11 residues. CDR1 is MDHEN, CDR2 SYDVKM, per germline. V lost 7 bases to trimming and J lost 5 bases, with 9 bases between them. The CDR3 sequence: CASKGGNEQYF. For the CDR3, the DNA is TGTGCCAGCAAAGGGGGTAACGAGCAGTACTTC. The full variable domain, its missing parts supplied by reference TRBV28 and TRBJ2-7, is DVKVTQSSRYLVKRTGEKVFLECVQDMDHENMFWYRQDPGLGLRLIYFSYDVKMKEKGDIPEGYSVSREKKERFSLILESASTNQTSMYLCASKGGNEQYFGPGTRLTVT.

This chain links TRBV4-1 with TRBJ2-7; tentatively, D is TRBD1 (5 bases). This CDR3 comprises 15 residues. Trimming cost V 0 bases and J 2 bases, with 11 bases left between them. Germline lookup yields CDR1 MGHRA and CDR2 YSYEKL. The CDR3 coding sequence is TGCGCCAGCAGCCAAGATCAACAGGCCACCTACGAGCAGTACTTC. As protein: CASSQDQQATYEQYF.

The chain employs TRBV10-3 and TRBJ2-3; 7 nucleotides agree with TRBD2. Germline V gives CDR1 ENHRY, CDR2 SYGVKD. This CDR3 is built from 13 residues. V lost 8 bases, J lost 0 bases, and 2 bases stayed unmatched. CDR3 DNA sequence: TGTGCCATCGGTAGCGGGAGCACAGATACGCAGTATTTT. Its translation is CAIGSGSTDTQYF.

The chain joins TRBV4-1 to TRBJ2-5; no reliable D call. CDR1 and CDR2 (germline): MGHRA, YSYEKL. Trimming took 2 bases from V and 4 from J, leaving 11 bases between them. This CDR3 comprises 14 residues. The CDR3 nucleotides read TGCGCCAGCAGCCAAAATTGGGCTGGAGAGACCCAGTACTTC. It is translated as CASSQNWAGETQYF.

J is TRBJ2-1 and V is TRBV28, with TRBD2 matching 9 bases. Per the germline V gene, CDR1 is MDHEN and CDR2 is SYDVKM. V lost 5 bases, J lost 7 bases, and 9 bases stayed unmatched. The length of the CDR3 is 15 residues. CDR3 sequence: CASSRGGTSLNEQFF. In DNA, the CDR3 is TGTGCCAGCAGTCGTGGCGGGACTAGCCTTAATGAGCAGTTCTTC.

The chain carries TRBV5-1 and TRBJ2-2; TRBD2 matches at 12 bases. The CDR3 covers 16 residues. The V and J ends lost 1 base and 5 bases, in that order; junction bases with no gene match: 3. From germline, CDR1 is SGHRS and CDR2 YFSETQ. The chain's CDR3 is CASSLQLAGGTGELFF. The CDR3 region has the DNA TGCGCCAGCAGCTTGCAACTAGCGGGAGGAACCGGGGAGCTGTTTTTT. The complete variable domain, with remaining parts taken from reference TRBV5-1 and TRBJ2-2, reads KAGVTQTPRYLIKTRGQQVTLSCSPISGHRSVSWYQQTPGQGLQFLFEYFSETQRNKGNFPGRFSGRQFSNSRSEMNVSTLELGDSALYLCASSLQLAGGTGELFFGEGSRLTVL.

The chain joins TRBV7-2 to TRBJ1-4; D ambiguous. V shed 3 bases and J shed 7 bases, with 9 bases lying between them. The germline CDR1 and CDR2 sequences are SGHTA and FQGNSA. The CDR3 covers 13 residues. CDR3 region: CASSFGTIEKLFF. CDR3 nucleotide sequence: TGTGCCAGCAGCTTTGGCACCATTGAAAAACTGTTTTTT.

The V and J genes are TRBV28 and TRBJ1-2; 8 bases fit TRBD1. CDR1 is MDHEN and CDR2 is SYDVKM in the germline V gene. Trimming at V came to 1 base and at J to 5 bases, leaving 6 bases not matched to a gene. The CDR3 extends over 15 amino acids. DNA for the CDR3: TGTGCCAGCAGTTTATCGAGGACAGGGTCATATGGCTACACCTTC. Translated: CASSLSRTGSYGYTF.

This clone was seen once. The chain joins TRBV4-1 to TRBJ2-1; D is unresolved. This CDR3 is 14 amino acids long. Germline V lookup: CDR1 MGHRA, CDR2 YSYEKL. The V and J ends lost 0 bases and 7 bases respectively, with 10 bases between them. The CDR3 region is CASSQDPTLNEQFF. In nucleotides, the CDR3 is TGCGCCAGCAGCCAAGATCCGACATTGAATGAGCAGTTCTTC.

The gene calls are TRBV5-8 and TRBJ2-1; D uncertain. This CDR3 region has 15 residues. Germline V gives CDR1 SGHTS, CDR2 YDEGEE. V lost 0 bases and J 3 bases, leaving 10 bases between the germline ends. The CDR3 nucleotides read TGTGCCAGCAGCTTGGCTAGTGCTTTCTACAATGAGCAGTTCTTC. It codes for CASSLASAFYNEQFF.

The chain carries TRBV18 and TRBJ1-5; the match to TRBD1 covers 10 bases. Germline CDR1 is KGHSH and CDR2 is LQKENI. V was clipped by 4 bases and J by 9 bases; unmatched bases: 15. The CDR3 is 17 residues long. CDR3 sequence: CASSLGRDRGLLGPQHF. In DNA form, the CDR3 reads TGTGCCAGCTCACTAGGCCGGGACAGGGGCCTCCTGGGGCCCCAGCATTTT.

This chain links TRBV7-6 with TRBJ1-5; D is uncertain. Germline CDR1 is SGHVS and CDR2 is FNYEAQ. V lost 3 bases and J 3 bases, leaving 6 bases between the germline ends. The CDR3 totals 13 residues. The CDR3 DNA reads TGTGCCAGCAGCTTGCAGACCAATCAGCCCCAGCATTTT. Its protein product is CASSLQTNQPQHF.

This clone was observed a handful of times. The chain has TRBV5-6 and TRBJ2-7; either TRBD1 or TRBD2 may supply D (5 bases each). Germline V gene sequence: CDR1 SGHDT, CDR2 YYEEEE. V gave up 4 bases and J gave up 2 bases, with 13 bases separating them. The CDR3 contains 14 residues. The CDR3 bases are TGTGCCAGCAGCGTGCCGGGACCACCCTACGAGCAGTACTTC. This codes for CASSVPGPPYEQYF.

The chain links TRBV28 to TRBJ1-1; D is possibly TRBD1 (5 bases). Germline CDR1 MDHEN, CDR2 SYDVKM. V lost 6 bases, J lost 1 base, and 15 bases lay in between. CDR3 length: 15 amino acids. The CDR3 DNA reads as TGTGCCAGCAGACGGCTAGGGGCAGGGAACACTGAAGCTTTCTTT. Translated, it gives CASRRLGAGNTEAFF. Filled out from reference TRBV28 and TRBJ1-1, the complete variable domain reads DVKVTQSSRYLVKRTGEKVFLECVQDMDHENMFWYRQDPGLGLRLIYFSYDVKMKEKGDIPEGYSVSREKKERFSLILESASTNQTSMYLCASRRLGAGNTEAFFGQGTRLTVV.

The chain is built from TRBV9 and TRBJ2-1; D gene unclear. CDR3 size: 14 residues. V was pared by 0 bases and J by 10 bases, with 14 bases between. Germline V gives CDR1 SGDLS, CDR2 YYNGEE. The CDR3 loop reads CASSVAWGTAEQFF. The CDR3 coding sequence is TGTGCCAGCAGCGTAGCTTGGGGAACGGCGGAGCAGTTCTTC.

The chain combines TRBV5-8 with TRBJ2-2; tentatively, D is TRBD2 (6 bases). V shed 2 bases and J shed 7 bases, with 9 bases lying between them. Per germline, CDR1 SGHTS and CDR2 YDEGEE. The CDR3 is made up of 13 amino acids. The CDR3 DNA sequence: TGTGCCAGCAGCTTCCAAGCGGGCGGGGAGCTGTTTTTT. Protein: CASSFQAGGELFF.

V is TRBV10-1 and J is TRBJ2-7; 8 bases fit TRBD1. This CDR3 is 13 amino acids long. V was clipped by 6 bases and J by 9 bases; unmatched bases: 10. The germline CDR1 and CDR2 sequences are WNHNN and SYGVQD (reference sequence). Written as DNA, the CDR3 is TGCGCCAGCAGAGGACAGGGCGAGGTTGGGCAGTACTTC. It translates to CASRGQGEVGQYF.

This clone appeared once. The V and J genes are TRBV6-1 and TRBJ1-4; D call uncertain. V was shortened by 6 bases and J by 8 bases, with 16 bases between the two germline ends. CDR1 is MNHNS, CDR2 SASEGT, per germline. This CDR3 is 14 amino acids long. In DNA, the CDR3 is TGTGCCAGCAGGGCCCGTGGGGAGGGAGAAAAACTGTTTTTT. This encodes CASRARGEGEKLFF.

This clone has just one count. The rearrangement uses TRBV11-2 and TRBJ2-3; D is tentatively TRBD1 or TRBD2 (5 bases each). Germline V gene lookup returns CDR1 SGHAT and CDR2 FQNNGV. The CDR3 extends over 14 amino acids. V was clipped by 5 bases and J by 0 bases, with 9 bases between them. CDR3 loop: CASSLGRSTDTQYF. In DNA form, the CDR3 reads TGTGCCAGCAGCCTGGGACGGAGCACAGATACGCAGTATTTT.

This clone was counted a few times. The J gene is TRBJ1-4, the V gene TRBV28; TRBD1 matches at 8 bases. Looked up from germline, CDR1 is MDHEN and CDR2 is SYDVKM. The CDR3 runs 14 residues. V was clipped by 5 bases and J by 5 bases; unmatched bases: 4. In nucleotides, the CDR3 is TGTGCCAGCAGTCCCAGGACAGGGAATGAAAAACTGTTTTTT. Protein: CASSPRTGNEKLFF.

The chain employs TRBV7-2 and TRBJ2-5; D ambiguous. The CDR3 has 15 residues. Trimming took 4 bases from V and 6 from J, leaving 18 bases between them. In germline, CDR1 is SGHTA, CDR2 FQGNSA. The CDR3 coding sequence is TGTGCCAGCAGCTCCTACTCTAATGGCGGAAAGACCCAGTACTTC. Translated, it gives CASSSYSNGGKTQYF. Combining the CDR3 with reference TRBV7-2 and TRBJ2-5 gives the whole variable domain GAGVSQSPSNKVTEKGKDVELRCDPISGHTALYWYRQSLGQGLEFLIYFQGNSAPDKSGLPSDRFSAERTGGSVSTLTIQRTQQEDSAVYLCASSSYSNGGKTQYFGPGTRLLVL.

The chain has TRBV15 and TRBJ1-1, with 10 bases identical to TRBD1. With 9 bases clipped from V and 4 bases from J, the junction kept 5 bases outside the gene matches. Per germline, CDR1 LNHNV and CDR2 YYDKDF (reference sequence). This CDR3 spans 13 amino acids. CDR3 coding DNA: TGTGCCACGACGACAGGGGGCGGCACTGAAGCTTTCTTT. As protein: CATTTGGGTEAFF.

This clone was counted between two and nine times. The CDR3 spells CAWSRGKSSYEQYF. In DNA form, the CDR3 reads TGTGCCTGGAGTCGGGGGAAGAGCTCCTACGAGCAGTACTTC. V and J are TRBV30 and TRBJ2-7; D is perhaps TRBD2 (6 bases). The CDR3 contains 14 residues. CDR1 and CDR2 (germline): GTSNPN, SVGIG (reference sequence). The ends were cut back, 2 bases at V and 0 bases at J, with 11 bases in the middle.

The CDR3 coding sequence is TGTGCCAGCAGTCCCCTCGAGGTTGGGCCCTCTCAAGAGACCCAGTACTTC. Its protein is CASSPLEVGPSQETQYF. J is TRBJ2-5 and V is TRBV25-1; no definite D call. Germline V lookup: CDR1 MGHDK, CDR2 SYGVNS. The CDR3 consists of 17 residues. Trimming took off 5 bases at V and 2 bases at J, with 21 bases between the two ends.

V gene TRBV19 combines with J gene TRBJ2-7; D not certain. Germline V gene data show CDR1 as LNHDA and CDR2 as SQIVND (reference sequence). The CDR3 is 14 amino acids. V lost 6 bases and J 0 bases, leaving 12 bases between the germline ends. CDR3 region: CASRETDGSYEQYF. CDR3 sequence (DNA): TGTGCCAGTAGAGAGACGGACGGCTCCTACGAGCAGTACTTC.

V gene TRBV2 combines with J gene TRBJ1-2, with 7 bases aligning to TRBD1. Germline loops: CDR1 SNHLY, CDR2 FYNNEI. This CDR3 spans 12 amino acids. The trim removed 7 bases at V and 4 bases at J, leaving 3 bases unmatched. CDR3 protein: CASTQGVYGYTF. CDR3 DNA: TGTGCCAGCACCCAGGGGGTCTATGGCTACACCTTC. Full variable domain (missing parts from reference TRBV2 and TRBJ1-2): EPEVTQTPSHQVTQMGQEVILRCVPISNHLYFYWYRQILGQKVEFLVSFYNNEISEKSEIFDDQFSVERPDGSNFTLKIRSTKLEDSAMYFCASTQGVYGYTFGSGTRLTVV.

This chain links TRBV28 with TRBJ2-1; 8 bases are shared with TRBD1. Germline V gene lookup returns CDR1 MDHEN and CDR2 SYDVKM. The J segment lost 5 bases and the V segment lost 5 bases, leaving 8 bases of the junction unmatched. The CDR3 covers 15 residues. For the CDR3, the DNA is TGTGCCAGCAGTATTACGGGACAGGAAGACAATGAGCAGTTCTTC. Its protein is CASSITGQEDNEQFF.

The V and J genes are TRBV6-6 and TRBJ1-1; D is unclear. Germline lookup yields CDR1 MNHNY and CDR2 SVGAGI (reference sequence). Trimming stripped 3 bases from V and 0 bases from J, with 14 bases between. The length of the CDR3 is 16 residues. CDR3 in DNA: TGTGCCAGCAGTTATCATCGAGAGGGTATGAACACTGAAGCTTTCTTT. Its translation: CASSYHREGMNTEAFF.

This clone was detected ten times or more. The rearrangement uses TRBV2 and TRBJ2-1, with 9 bases identical to TRBD2. The CDR3 runs 15 residues. The germline CDR1 and CDR2 sequences are SNHLY and FYNNEI. V was clipped by 5 bases and J by 6 bases; unmatched bases: 8. CDR3 coding DNA: TGTGCCAGCAGTCCCCTGACTAGCGGAGTCAATGAGCAGTTCTTC. This sequence encodes CASSPLTSGVNEQFF.